One and the same sample provided the 3 T cell receptor beta chains below, sequenced in a study of blood T cell repertoires in COVID-19. Produced via immunoSEQ multiplex PCR; TCRdb's table is partial and in-frame only. The data hold some 150,000 clones, with 80% to 90% observed a single time. Source material: peripheral blood. Receptors were obtained from a man aged 65 to 79 with acute or convalescent COVID-19.

V and J are TRBV21-1 and TRBJ2-7; no check of the table's D call, TRBD1, against the DNA was made. TRBV21-1 has pseudogene status. The CDR3 loop spans 16 amino acids. CDR3 DNA: TGTGCCAGCAGCAAAAAGGGGGATTACAGGGCCGGCGAGCAGTACTTC. Translated: CASSKKGDYRAGEQYF.

The J gene is TRBJ2-1, the V gene TRBV18; D is perhaps TRBD2 (5 bases). Trimming left V 0 bases short and J 3 bases short, with 9 bases between. CDR1 is KGHSH and CDR2 is LQKENI in the germline V gene. The CDR3 covers 15 residues. The CDR3 loop reads CASSPPESGYNEQFF. In DNA form, the CDR3 reads TGTGCCAGCTCACCACCGGAAAGCGGCTACAATGAGCAGTTCTTC.

The chain links TRBV7-9 to TRBJ2-3; a possible D gene is TRBD2 (5 bases). Germline V gene lookup returns CDR1 SEHNR and CDR2 FQNEAQ (reference sequence). V lost 4 bases and J lost 3, with 14 bases in between. CDR3 length equals 15 residues. The CDR3 DNA follows: TGTGCCAGCAGCTCCCTTTTGGGAGTGACAGATACGCAGTATTTT. It specifies CASSSLLGVTDTQYF.